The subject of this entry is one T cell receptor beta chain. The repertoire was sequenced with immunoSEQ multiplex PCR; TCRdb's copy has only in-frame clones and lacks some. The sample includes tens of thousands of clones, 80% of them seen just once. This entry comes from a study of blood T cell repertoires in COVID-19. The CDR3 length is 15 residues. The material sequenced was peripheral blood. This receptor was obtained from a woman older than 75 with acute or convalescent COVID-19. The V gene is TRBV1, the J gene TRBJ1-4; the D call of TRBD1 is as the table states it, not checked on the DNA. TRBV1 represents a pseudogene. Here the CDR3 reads CTSSQEDRGNEKLFF. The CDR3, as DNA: TGCACCAGCAGCCAAGAGGACAGGGGTAATGAAAAACTGTTTTTT.